Listed below are T cell receptor beta chains from one sample, sequenced in a study of blood T cell repertoires in COVID-19. Sequenced by immunoSEQ multiplex PCR; TCRdb stores in-frame clones only, minus some. The sample has around 250,000 clones, roughly 84% seen once. Source material: PBMCs or T cells enriched from blood (not recorded which). The source is a woman aged 45 to 65 who had been exposed to COVID-19. Each CDR3 is given without its conserved first and last residue. A D gene is named only where the DNA matches it firmly.

TRBV5-1,TRBJ2-3,TRBD1,ASSTGQGTDTQY
TRBV18,TRBJ1-1,-,ASSQRDYGLKPEAF
TRBV4-1,TRBJ1-3,-,ASSQDRADTSSGNTIY
TRBV5-1,TRBJ1-1,-,ASSLIGHRVVTEHTEAF
TRBV9,TRBJ2-3,-,ASSVGGSDTDTQY
TRBV29-1,TRBJ2-1,-,SVDLGGNEQF
TRBV19,TRBJ2-1,-,ASSIGGYNEQF
TRBV11-2,TRBJ2-7,-,ASSLGLGGLIHYEQY
TRBV6-5,TRBJ1-1,-,ASSPGTFLNTEAF
TRBV24-1,TRBJ2-1,-,ATSDLINEQF
TRBV9,TRBJ1-2,-,ASSVSPDSLYGYT
TRBV29-1,TRBJ2-3,TRBD1,SVEDPRDSLSTDTQY
TRBV4-1,TRBJ2-7,-,ASSPGSSGYEQY
TRBV7-9,TRBJ1-1,-,AGRPARGLRTEAF
TRBV5-6,TRBJ1-6,TRBD1,ASSLGDRGGSPLH
TRBV7-6,TRBJ2-7,-,ASSPLGQWYEQY
TRBV2,TRBJ2-5,TRBD2,ASGKTGGAQTQY
TRBV4-2,TRBJ2-3,-,ASSPRDGFGTDTQY
TRBV19,TRBJ1-1,-,ASSFDGGNTEAF
TRBV19,TRBJ1-2,TRBD1,ASSTVRDRGPGYT
TRBV5-1,TRBJ2-3,TRBD1,ASSFITGAGTDTQY
TRBV7-9,TRBJ2-3,TRBD2,ASSATSGGSDTQY
TRBV9,TRBJ2-1,TRBD1,ASSLGGASNRRYNEQF
TRBV19,TRBJ2-1,-,ASSIGQGRNEQF
TRBV5-1,TRBJ2-5,-,ASSNKQGREETQY
TRBV28,TRBJ1-5,-,ASREGRGNQPQH
TRBV5-1,TRBJ2-3,-,ASSTQGFGTDTQY
TRBV7-9,TRBJ2-1,-,ASSLPQVTSYNEQF
TRBV9,TRBJ2-7,TRBD1,ASSPSRDSSYEQY
TRBV10-3,TRBJ2-7,-,ATLPSTALYHEQY
TRBV6-5,TRBJ2-1,-,ASSYYRDYNEQF
TRBV4-3,TRBJ2-3,TRBD2,ASSQGSGRGNTQY
TRBV7-2,TRBJ2-5,-,ASSPGVMETQY
TRBV19,TRBJ1-1,TRBD1,ASSMRGLNTEAF
TRBV20-1,TRBJ1-5,TRBD1,SASTGGAQPQH
TRBV29-1,TRBJ2-7,-,SVEDGSRDEQY
TRBV9,TRBJ2-1,TRBD2,ASSSPGLAYNEQF
TRBV7-2,TRBJ2-7,TRBD1,ASSLRMTGNLGYEQY
TRBV7-2,TRBJ2-3,TRBD2,ASSLQRGFTDTQY
TRBV5-5,TRBJ1-1,-,ASSSGDTRGTEAF